A selection of T cell receptor beta chains follows, all from one sample in a study of blood T cells in healthy people across ages. TCRdb processed the 5' RACE reads anew with MiXCR; each CDR3 protein has one entry. The sample gives roughly 1,700,000 distinct CDR3 sequences, under 30% of which show up once; 7.7% is in the top ten. The sequenced sample consisted of blood. The receptors were sampled from a woman in her 30s in good health. The CDR3 runs from the conserved cysteine through the conserved F or W. D genes are given only for firm matches. Size tells how often a clone was seen (once, few, many) or the class of an expanded clone, and some rows leave it out.

d_call | cdr3_length | j_call | v_call | clone_size | cdr3_aa | cdr3_nt
TRBD1 | 15 | TRBJ1-2 | TRBV20-1 | . | CSATIPGQGPISYTF | TGCAGTGCTACCATTCCGGGACAGGGACCTATAAGCTACACCTTC
TRBD2 | 16 | TRBJ2-3 | TRBV7-2 | . | CASSFTSGASTDTQYF | TGTGCCAGCAGCTTTACTAGCGGAGCTAGCACAGATACGCAGTATTTT
TRBD2 | 13 | TRBJ2-1 | TRBV20-1 | few | CSARRAGGNEQFF | TGCAGTGCTAGGCGAGCGGGGGGAAATGAGCAGTTCTTC
TRBD2 | 12 | TRBJ2-1 | TRBV6-6 | many | CATGTSGTEQFF | TGTGCCACCGGGACTAGCGGGACTGAGCAGTTCTTC
. | 13 | TRBJ2-7 | TRBV10-3 | . | CAIRTGPSYEQYF | TGTGCCATCAGGACCGGGCCTTCCTACGAGCAGTACTTC
. | 15 | TRBJ2-6 | TRBV20-1 | . | CSAGEVGAGANVLTF | TGCAGTGCTGGGGAAGTGGGAGCAGGGGCCAACGTCCTGACTTTC
TRBD2 | 15 | TRBJ2-7 | TRBV12-3/TRBV12-4 | few | CASSPGRGVAYEQYF | TGTGCCAGCAGCCCCGGACGGGGGGTGGCCTACGAGCAGTACTTC
TRBD2 | 15 | TRBJ2-1 | TRBV3-1 | . | CASSPTSGGANEQCF | TGTGCCAGCTCCCCCACTAGCGGGGGGGCCAATGAGCAGTGCTTC
TRBD1 | 15 | TRBJ1-4 | TRBV7-2 | . | CASSLVGTAFEKLFF | TGTGCCAGCAGCTTAGTCGGGACAGCTTTTGAAAAACTGTTTTTT
. | 14 | TRBJ1-2 | TRBV5-4 | few | CASSLTGYNYGYTF | TGTGCCAGCAGCTTGACAGGTTACAACTATGGCTACACCTTC
. | 14 | TRBJ2-6 | TRBV29-1 | . | CSVEGGSGASVLTF | TGCAGCGTTGAAGGGGGCTCTGGGGCCAGCGTCCTGACTTTC
TRBD1 | 14 | TRBJ1-2 | TRBV5-1 | . | CASSTGQTNYGYTF | TGCGCCAGCAGCACGGGACAGACCAACTATGGCTACACCTTC
. | 15 | TRBJ2-2 | TRBV20-1 | . | CSARDESKNTGELFF | TGCAGTGCTAGAGATGAATCCAAGAACACCGGGGAGCTGTTTTTT
. | 13 | TRBJ1-6 | TRBV10-3 | few | CAIREGYNSPLHF | TGTGCCATCAGGGAGGGTTACAATTCACCCCTCCACTTT
. | 13 | TRBJ1-2 | TRBV15 | . | CATNQGYNYGYTF | TGTGCCACCAATCAAGGATATAACTATGGCTACACCTTC
TRBD1 | 14 | TRBJ2-5 | TRBV5-1 | . | CANKGATPYNEQYF | TGCGCCAACAAGGGGGCCACCCCCTACAATGAGCAGTACTTC
TRBD2 | 16 | TRBJ2-1 | TRBV7-2 | . | CASSRLAGVETNEQFF | TGTGCCAGCAGCCGTCTAGCGGGAGTTGAGACCAATGAGCAGTTCTTC
TRBD2 | 15 | TRBJ2-7 | TRBV11-2 | many | CASSNLPGLAGVEYF | TGTGCCAGCAGCAACCTCCCGGGACTAGCGGGAGTAGAGTACTTC
TRBD1 | 14 | TRBJ2-5 | TRBV18 | . | CASSPPDRAETQYF | TGTGCCAGCTCACCACCGGACAGGGCCGAGACCCAGTACTTC
TRBD1 | 17 | TRBJ1-1 | TRBV12-3/TRBV12-4 | few | CASSPGTGGLMRKEAFF | TGTGCCAGCAGTCCCGGGACAGGGGGTCTAATGAGGAAGGAAGCTTTCTTT
. | 14 | TRBJ2-3 | TRBV20-1 | . | CSASTAGPTDTQYF | TGCAGTGCTTCCACTGCCGGACCAACAGATACGCAGTATTTT
TRBD2 | 15 | TRBJ2-7 | TRBV7-2 | . | CASSASGSPENEQYF | TGTGCCAGCAGCGCTAGCGGGAGTCCAGAAAACGAGCAGTACTTC
. | 14 | TRBJ1-1 | TRBV9 | . | CASSVTTRLAEAFF | TGTGCCAGCAGCGTAACCACCCGGCTAGCAGAAGCTTTCTTT
TRBD2 | 14 | TRBJ2-1 | TRBV20-1 | many | CSAVRLAGYNEQFF | TGCAGCGCCGTGCGACTAGCGGGGTACAATGAGCAGTTCTTC
. | 15 | TRBJ2-4 | TRBV6-2/TRBV6-3 | few | CASSYSGWTNNEQYF | TGTGCCAGCAGTTACTCGGGCTGGACAAACAATGAGCAGTACTTC
. | 14 | TRBJ2-3 | TRBV10-2 | few | CASSGSSGTDTQYF | TGCGCCAGCAGTGGTAGTAGTGGGACAGATACGCAGTATTTT
TRBD1 | 14 | TRBJ1-2 | TRBV12-3/TRBV12-4 | . | CATKRGQGTSGCTF | TGTGCCACGAAACGGGGACAGGGAACGAGTGGCTGCACCTTC
. | 15 | TRBJ2-7 | TRBV3-1 | . | CASSQDGDGVYEQYF | TGTGCCAGCAGCCAAGACGGGGACGGGGTCTACGAGCAGTACTTC
. | 14 | TRBJ2-1 | TRBV20-1 | few | CSANRGPSYNEQFF | TGCAGTGCGAACCGGGGCCCCTCCTACAATGAGCAGTTCTTC
TRBD2 | 16 | TRBJ2-1 | TRBV18 | . | CASSPPAGGNYNEQFF | TGTGCCAGCTCACCACCTGCGGGGGGGAATTACAATGAGCAGTTCTTC
. | 16 | TRBJ1-1 | TRBV5-1 | few | CASSLDGSPGVTEAFF | TGCGCCAGCAGCTTGGACGGGTCGCCAGGGGTAACTGAAGCTTTCTTT
. | 17 | TRBJ2-6 | TRBV6-1 | . | CASSGGTPRGGANVRTF | TGTGCCAGCAGTGGCGGGACACCCAGGGGTGGGGCCAACGTCCGGACTTTC
. | 14 | TRBJ2-1 | TRBV12-3/TRBV12-4 | few | CASSSDLLNNEQFF | TGTGCCAGCAGCTCTGACCTCCTAAACAATGAGCAGTTCTTC
. | 10 | TRBJ2-1 | TRBV20-1 | many | CSAYSGEQFF | TGCAGTGCTTACTCGGGGGAGCAGTTCTTC
TRBD2 | 17 | TRBJ2-1 | TRBV5-5 | . | CASSLVASGGLYNEQFF | TGTGCCAGCAGCTTGGTGGCTAGCGGGGGGCTATACAATGAGCAGTTCTTC
TRBD2 | 13 | TRBJ2-5 | TRBV20-1 | few | CSGEVAGVETQYF | TGCAGTGGGGAAGTAGCGGGAGTGGAGACCCAGTACTTC
TRBD1 | 16 | TRBJ2-4 | TRBV11-2 | few | CASSFRGLGRGHIQYF | TGTGCCAGCAGTTTTAGGGGGTTGGGAAGGGGGCACATTCAGTACTTC
. | 13 | TRBJ1-1 | TRBV20-1 | . | CSASAGVNTEAFF | TGCAGTGCTAGCGCAGGAGTGAACACTGAAGCTTTCTTT
. | 15 | TRBJ1-1 | TRBV4-1 | . | CASSQVLGVHTEAFF | TGCGCCAGCAGCCAAGTTCTTGGGGTTCACACTGAAGCTTTCTTT
TRBD1 | 14 | TRBJ2-1 | TRBV29-1 | few | CSVDLGQGDNEQFF | TGCAGCGTTGATCTTGGACAGGGGGACAATGAGCAGTTCTTC
. | 13 | TRBJ2-3 | TRBV19 | many | CASSQTRADTQYF | TGTGCCAGTAGTCAGACTAGGGCGGATACGCAGTATTTT
TRBD1 | 15 | TRBJ1-4 | TRBV12-3/TRBV12-4 | . | CASSFKTGEYEKLFF | TGTGCCAGCAGTTTCAAGACAGGGGAGTATGAAAAACTGTTTTTT
. | 14 | TRBJ2-7 | TRBV5-5 | . | CASSWLSDTYEQYF | TGTGCCAGCAGCTGGTTGTCCGATACCTACGAGCAGTACTTC
. | 15 | TRBJ2-7 | TRBV12-3/TRBV12-4 | . | CASSTERLSSYEQYF | TGTGCCAGCAGTACCGAACGGCTGAGCTCCTACGAGCAGTACTTC
TRBD2 | 14 | TRBJ2-1 | TRBV12-3/TRBV12-4 | . | CASSRASGGNEQFF | TGTGCCAGCAGTCGGGCTAGCGGGGGGAATGAGCAGTTCTTC
. | 12 | TRBJ2-3 | TRBV5-1 | many | CASSLPEDTQYF | TGCGCCAGCAGCTTGCCGGAAGATACGCAGTATTTT
. | 11 | TRBJ1-1 | TRBV20-1 | . | CSADESLEAFF | TGCAGTGCAGACGAGAGCCTTGAAGCTTTCTTT
TRBD2 | 17 | TRBJ2-3 | TRBV27 | few | CASSSYLAGESTDTQYF | TGTGCCAGCAGTAGTTATTTAGCGGGAGAGAGCACAGATACGCAGTATTTT
. | 12 | TRBJ2-5 | TRBV29-1 | many | CSLLGSADTQYF | TGCAGCCTCCTCGGGTCGGCGGATACCCAGTACTTC
. | 15 | TRBJ1-6 | TRBV5-1 | . | CASSLAARGSSPLHF | TGCGCCAGCAGCTTGGCCGCCAGGGGAAGCTCACCCCTCCACTTT
. | 14 | TRBJ1-5 | TRBV5-1 | many | CASSLGRGNQPQHF | TGTGCCAGCAGCTTGGGCAGGGGCAATCAGCCCCAGCATTTT